This TCR beta chain derives from a study of T cell responses to AZD1222 COVID-19 vaccine. Findings and limits, study-wide: Only five to seven individuals given AZD1222 were seropositive at baseline. Spike was spanned by vaccine-associated CD4 TCRs, with dominance at 160-218 and 743-854.

Concerning this clone: Its antigen is still unknown.

Germline lookup yields CDR1 SGHTA and CDR2 FQGNSA. This CDR3 region has 15 residues. V was clipped by 1 base and J by 2 bases; unmatched bases: 5. Data came from immunoSEQ multiplex PCR; TCRdb stores just in-frame clones and leaves some out. This table holds some 130,000 clones, roughly 85% found once. The sample in question was peripheral blood, obtained 28 days after the second dose of the MenACWY control vaccine. The receptor's source is an adult who received the MenACWY meningococcal vaccine as a control. V usage is TRBV7-2 and J usage is TRBJ2-7, with 7 bases lining up with TRBD1. The CDR3 DNA reads TGTGCCAGCAGCTTAGGGCGACAGGGCCCCTACGAGCAGTACTTC. This gives the protein CASSLGRQGPYEQYF. The variable domain in full, with the rest retrieved from reference TRBV7-2 and TRBJ2-7, is GAGVSQSPSNKVTEKGKDVELRCDPISGHTALYWYRQSLGQGLEFLIYFQGNSAPDKSGLPSDRFSAERTGGSVSTLTIQRTQQEDSAVYLCASSLGRQGPYEQYFGPGTRLTVT.